Here is one T cell receptor beta chain with its context. These data belong to a study of control samples from healthy donors and cancer patients. Generated by immunoSEQ multiplex PCR, the TCRdb table keeps only in-frame clones and is missing some. The sample shows fewer than 500,000 clones, more than 80% of them seen only once. This TCR derives from a man aged 35 to 55 with head and neck cancer. Sequencing input: PBMCs.

CDR3: CASSEWGVAGYF. CDR3 bases: TGTGCCAGCAGTGAATGGGGAGTGGCGGGATATTTT. The chain links TRBV6-1 to TRBJ1-3; D is ambiguous. Germline lookup yields CDR1 MNHNS and CDR2 SASEGT. V was pared by 2 bases and J by 15 bases, with 14 bases between. CDR3 length equals 12 residues.